This T cell receptor beta chain derives from a study of blood T cell repertoires in COVID-19. About the study: Collection of acute and convalescent COVID-19 samples took place in the United States, Italy and Spain.

Authors' data handling: Cell counts per sample came from amplifying reference gene primers. Here immunoSEQ multiplex PCR was the method, and the copy in TCRdb shows in-frame clones only, minus some. V, J and clone size derive from that table, while D and trimming were established from the DNA sequence. This sample has roughly 180,000 clones, with approximately 79% found just once. While infection was still active, Seattle patients were enrolled and then followed longitudinally. The CDR3 covers 17 residues. V shed 0 bases, J shed 3 bases, and the junction held 6 bases outside the gene matches. Per germline, CDR1 SGHKS and CDR2 YYEKEE (reference sequence).

Specimen: peripheral blood. The source of this sequence is a woman in her sixties with COVID-19, enrolled during active disease. This chain uses TRBV5-5 with TRBJ2-1; 10 nucleotides align to TRBD2. CDR3 protein: CASSLGVLAGDYNEQFF. The CDR3 coding sequence is TGTGCCAGCAGCTTGGGGGTTCTAGCGGGAGACTACAATGAGCAGTTCTTC.